This TCR beta chain was documented in a study of cytomegalovirus exposure and HLA in healthy donors. PCR was performed using 60 Vbeta and 13 Jbeta primers. Produced via immunoSEQ multiplex PCR; TCRdb's table is partial and in-frame only. The sample consists of some 170,000 clones, 77% of them appearing once. CDR1 and CDR2 (germline): MNHEY, SMNVEV (reference sequence). The CDR3 is 15 residues long. V lost 5 bases to trimming and J lost 0 bases, with 13 bases between them. This receptor was taken from a woman in her 30s in good health and CMV-seronegative. V usage is TRBV27 and J usage is TRBJ1-2; the D is unclear. Sequenced material: PBMCs. Written as DNA, the CDR3 is TGTGCCAGCAGTCCTCGTCTAACAGCTAACTATGGCTACACCTTC. This translates into CASSPRLTANYGYTF.